This T cell receptor beta chain derives from a study of vaccination and CD4 T cells after COVID-19. Background on the study: Comprising six males and four females, the convalescent participants counted two Hispanic individuals among them. Study conclusions and caveats: Median reactive clonotypes, those recognizing SARS-CoV-2, rose from around 21 to 38, not significantly.

Researchers used the Oncomine TCR Beta short-read assay to sequence DNA from cultured CD4+ T cells. Using the QIAamp micro DNA kit, genomic DNA was extracted from the CD4+ T cells that had been cultured. TCRdb analysed the PCR reads with MiXCR anew, one entry per CDR3 protein. The profile shows about 27,000 distinct CDR3 sequences, 55% to 80% of them singletons. Remarks on this clonotype: Its target is not known.

Treatment here: approximately 11-day PBMC culture with coronavirus spike peptide pools or control peptides (ViraFEST assay). Sequenced material: CD4+ T cells from blood, cultured in vitro, taken after SARS-CoV-2 vaccination. This TCR was recovered from a human donor who received a COVID-19 vaccine.

The CDR3 DNA reads as TGCAGTGCGCGCGAGACTAACTATGGCTACACCTTC. Amino acids: CSARETNYGYTF. The V and J genes are TRBV20-1 and TRBJ1-2; no clear D gene. This CDR3 is built from 12 residues. In germline, CDR1 is DFQATT, CDR2 SNEGSKA (reference sequence). Trimming cost V 6 bases and J 0 bases, with 8 bases left between them.